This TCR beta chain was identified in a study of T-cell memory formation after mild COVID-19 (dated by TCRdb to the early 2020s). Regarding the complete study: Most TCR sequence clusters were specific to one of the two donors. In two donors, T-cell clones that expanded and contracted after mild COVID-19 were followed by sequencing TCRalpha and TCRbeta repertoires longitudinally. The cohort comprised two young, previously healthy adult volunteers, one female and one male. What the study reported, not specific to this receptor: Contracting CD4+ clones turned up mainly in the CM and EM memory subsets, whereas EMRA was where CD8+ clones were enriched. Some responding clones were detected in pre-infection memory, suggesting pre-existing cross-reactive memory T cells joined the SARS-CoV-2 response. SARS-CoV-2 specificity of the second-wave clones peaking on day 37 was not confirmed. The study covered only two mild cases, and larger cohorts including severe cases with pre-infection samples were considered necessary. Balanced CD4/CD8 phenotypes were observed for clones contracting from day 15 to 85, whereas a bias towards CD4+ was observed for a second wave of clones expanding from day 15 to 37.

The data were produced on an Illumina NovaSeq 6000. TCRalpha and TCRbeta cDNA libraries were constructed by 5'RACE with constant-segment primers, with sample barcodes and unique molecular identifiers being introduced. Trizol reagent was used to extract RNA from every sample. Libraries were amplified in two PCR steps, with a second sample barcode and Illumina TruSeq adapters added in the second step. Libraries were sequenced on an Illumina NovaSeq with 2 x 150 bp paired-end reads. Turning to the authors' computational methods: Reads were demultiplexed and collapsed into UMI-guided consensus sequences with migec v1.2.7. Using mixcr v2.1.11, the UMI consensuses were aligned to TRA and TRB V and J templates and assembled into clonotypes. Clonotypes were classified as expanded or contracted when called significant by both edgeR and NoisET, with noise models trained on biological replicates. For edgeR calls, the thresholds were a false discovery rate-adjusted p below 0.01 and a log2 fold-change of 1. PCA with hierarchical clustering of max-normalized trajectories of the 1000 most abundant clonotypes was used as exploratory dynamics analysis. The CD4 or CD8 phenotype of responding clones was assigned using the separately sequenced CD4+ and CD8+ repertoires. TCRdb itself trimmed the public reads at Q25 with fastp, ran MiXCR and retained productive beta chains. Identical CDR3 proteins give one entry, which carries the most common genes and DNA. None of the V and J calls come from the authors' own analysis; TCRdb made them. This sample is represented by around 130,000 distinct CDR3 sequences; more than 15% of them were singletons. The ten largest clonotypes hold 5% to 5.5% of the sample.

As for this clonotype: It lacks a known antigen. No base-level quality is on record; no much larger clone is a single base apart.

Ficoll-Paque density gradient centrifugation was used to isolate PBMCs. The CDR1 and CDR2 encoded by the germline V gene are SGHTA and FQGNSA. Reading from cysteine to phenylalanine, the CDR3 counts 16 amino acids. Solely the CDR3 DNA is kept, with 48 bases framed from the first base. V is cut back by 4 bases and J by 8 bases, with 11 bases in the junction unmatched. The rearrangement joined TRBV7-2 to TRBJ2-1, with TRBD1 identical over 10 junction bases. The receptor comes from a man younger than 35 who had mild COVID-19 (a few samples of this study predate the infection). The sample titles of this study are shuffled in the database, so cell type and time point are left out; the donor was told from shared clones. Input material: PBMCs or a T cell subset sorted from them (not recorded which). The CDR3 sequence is CASSSMTGGAGYEQFF. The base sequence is TGTGCCAGCAGCTCCATGACAGGGGGCGCAGGGTATGAGCAGTTCTTC.